Listed below are T cell receptor beta chains from one sample, sequenced in a study of cytotoxic CD8 clonotypes in ibrutinib-treated CLL. Some clones are missing from TCRdb's copy, which holds only in-frame ones; the method was immunoSEQ multiplex PCR. The data hold around 250,000 clones, with 70% observed a single time. Sequencing was performed on PBMCs, taken after 24 months of ibrutinib treatment. The receptors were sampled from a human donor with chronic lymphocytic leukemia. Each CDR3 is given with its conserved first and last residue. A D gene is named only where the DNA matches it firmly. The listing skips clone size in some rows; elsewhere it reads once, few, many or a size class.

TRBJ2-3 TRBD2 TRBV6-5 . CASSYSGSGATDTQYF TGTGCCAGCAGTTACTCGGGGAGCGGGGCCACAGATACGCAGTATTTT
TRBJ2-7 TRBD2 TRBV19 few CASSSGGTSGSYEQYF TGTGCCAGTAGTTCTGGGGGGACTAGCGGGAGCTACGAGCAGTACTTC
TRBJ2-7 . TRBV6-5 . CASSSSPYEQYF TGTGCCAGCAGTTCCTCTCCCTACGAGCAGTACTTC
TRBJ1-2 . TRBV10-3 . CAISANYGYTF TGTGCCATCAGTGCAAACTATGGCTACACCTTC
TRBJ2-7 . TRBV28 . CASSLLIGTEQYF TGTGCCAGCAGTTTATTGATAGGGACCGAGCAGTACTTC
TRBJ2-7 . TRBV20-1 few CSASTGLVKHF TGCAGTGCTTCTACAGGGCTCGTGAAACACTTC
TRBJ2-1 TRBD2 TRBV2 . CASSEFAGGGDEQFF TGTGCCAGCAGTGAATTCGCGGGAGGGGGCGATGAGCAGTTCTTC
TRBJ1-2 TRBD1 TRBV19 once CASSNRQGAYGYTF TGTGCCAGTAGTAACCGACAGGGGGCCTATGGCTACACCTTC
TRBJ2-1 . TRBV10-1 . CASREDSNNEQFF TGCGCCAGCAGGGAGGACAGTAACAATGAGCAGTTCTTC
TRBJ2-2 . TRBV10-3 . CAIVPGPANTGELFF TGTGCCATAGTCCCCGGGCCCGCGAACACCGGGGAGCTGTTTTTT
TRBJ2-5 . TRBV5-4 few CASSSRPVEQETQYF TGTGCCAGCAGCTCCCGCCCGGTTGAGCAAGAGACCCAGTACTTC
TRBJ2-7 TRBD2 TRBV11-2 . CASSLVSGRKPLYNEQYF TGTGCCAGCAGCTTGGTTAGCGGGAGAAAACCCCTCTACAACGAGCAGTACTTC
TRBJ2-5 . TRBV6-5 . CATPGTQETQYF TGTGCCACCCCAGGGACACAAGAGACCCAGTACTTC
TRBJ2-7 . TRBV29-1 . CSVEDRGMGEQYF TGCAGCGTTGAAGATCGAGGGATGGGAGAGCAGTACTTC
TRBJ1-1 . TRBV5-1 few CASSGRMNTEAFF TGCGCCAGCAGTGGACGGATGAACACTGAAGCTTTCTTT
TRBJ2-7 TRBD2 TRBV5-4 . CASSLAVASGEQYF TGTGCCAGCAGCTTGGCCGTTGCTAGCGGTGAGCAGTACTTC
TRBJ1-5 . TRBV28 . CASSPGWGPQHF TGTGCCAGCAGTCCCGGTTGGGGGCCCCAGCATTTT
TRBJ2-2 . TRBV25-1 once CASSEDLRGELFF TGTGCCAGCAGTGAGGACCTTCGCGGGGAGCTGTTTTTT
TRBJ2-7 . TRBV14 . CASSQGRIYEQYF TGTGCCAGCAGCCAGGGGCGAATCTACGAGCAGTACTTC
TRBJ1-2 . TRBV2 . CASRARVLYYGYTF TGTGCCAGCAGGGCCAGGGTTTTATACTATGGCTACACCTTC